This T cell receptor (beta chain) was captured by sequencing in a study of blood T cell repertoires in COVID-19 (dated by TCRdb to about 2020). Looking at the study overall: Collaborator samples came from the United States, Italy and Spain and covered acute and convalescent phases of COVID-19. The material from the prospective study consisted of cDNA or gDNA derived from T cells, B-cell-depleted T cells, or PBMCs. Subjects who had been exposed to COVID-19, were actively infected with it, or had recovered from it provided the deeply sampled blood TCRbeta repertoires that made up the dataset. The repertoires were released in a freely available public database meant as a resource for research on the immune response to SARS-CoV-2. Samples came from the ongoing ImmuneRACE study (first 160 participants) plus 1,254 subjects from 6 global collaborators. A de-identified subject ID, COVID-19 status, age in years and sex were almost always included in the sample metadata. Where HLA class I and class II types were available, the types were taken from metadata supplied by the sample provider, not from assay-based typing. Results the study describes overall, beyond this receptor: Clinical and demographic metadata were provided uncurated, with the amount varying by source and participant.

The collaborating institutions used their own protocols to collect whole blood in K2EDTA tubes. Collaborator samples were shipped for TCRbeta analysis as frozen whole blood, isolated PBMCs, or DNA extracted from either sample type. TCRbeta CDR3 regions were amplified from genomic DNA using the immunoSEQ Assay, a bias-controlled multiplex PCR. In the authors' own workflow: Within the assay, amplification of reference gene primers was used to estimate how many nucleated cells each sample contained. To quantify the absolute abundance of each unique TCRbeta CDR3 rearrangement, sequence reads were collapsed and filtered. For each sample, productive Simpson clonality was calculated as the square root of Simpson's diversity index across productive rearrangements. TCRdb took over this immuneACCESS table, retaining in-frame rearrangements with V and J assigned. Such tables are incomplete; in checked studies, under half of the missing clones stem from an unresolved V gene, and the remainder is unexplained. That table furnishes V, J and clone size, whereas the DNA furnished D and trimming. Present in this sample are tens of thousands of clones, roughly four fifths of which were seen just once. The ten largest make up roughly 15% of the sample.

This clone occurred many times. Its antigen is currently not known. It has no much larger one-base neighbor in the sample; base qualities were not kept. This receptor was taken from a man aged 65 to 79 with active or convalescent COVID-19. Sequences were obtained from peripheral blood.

The CDR3 region reads CASSQNAANTGELFF. The base sequence is TGTGCCAGCAGCCAGAACGCAGCGAACACCGGGGAGCTGTTTTTT. The V and J genes are TRBV6-6 and TRBJ2-2; no D gene call is confident. Cut back by 6 bases and 0 bases, the V and J ends lie 11 bases apart. CDR3 length: 15 amino acids, cysteine to phenylalanine. This entry keeps only the CDR3 DNA: 45 bases, framed from base 1. Sequences MNHNY (CDR1) and SVGAGI (CDR2) are obtained from the germline V gene (reference sequence).